The 10 T cell receptor beta chains below come from one sample, sequenced in a study of shared clonotypes between healthy human individuals. Measured with immunoSEQ multiplex PCR; TCRdb has only the in-frame clones, and not every one. The sample yields some 2 million clones, 85% to 95% seen once. Sequencing used naive CD4+ T cells sorted from blood. Subset here: CD45RA+ positively selected. The origin of the receptors is a man aged 18 to 29 in good health.

This clone has a single count. V is TRBV2 and J is TRBJ1-3, with D tentatively TRBD1 (5 bases). CDR1 and CDR2 from the germline V gene are SNHLY and FYNNEI. This CDR3 comprises 14 residues. The CDR3 region has the DNA TGTGTCCAGCAATTGAGGGGCGATGGAAACACCATATATTTT. Amino acids: CVQQLRGDGNTIYF.

The chain links TRBV2 to TRBJ1-1; tentative D call: TRBD1 (6 bases). Deletions cut 7 bases from V and 4 bases from J, with 19 bases between. The CDR3 loop spans 15 amino acids. Per germline, CDR1 SNHLY and CDR2 FYNNEI. This chain's CDR3 is CASTGQGGGGTEAFF. The CDR3 nucleotides are TGTGCCAGCACGGGACAAGGTGGGGGGGGCACTGAAGCTTTCTTT.

The gene calls are TRBV10-3 and TRBJ2-5; 9 bases fit TRBD1. After removal of 5 bases from V and 5 bases from J, the junction contained 6 bases not matched to a gene. This CDR3 comprises 14 residues. Germline V CDR1 and CDR2: ENHRY, SYGVKD. The CDR3, as DNA: TGTGCCATCAGTCGGACAGGGGAGGGCGAGACCCAGTACTTC. Its protein product is CAISRTGEGETQYF.

The DNA of the CDR3 is TGCAGCGTTGTTACGGCTGTTAACTATGGCTACACCTTC. Its protein is CSVVTAVNYGYTF. The genes are TRBV29-1 and TRBJ1-2; D unclear. CDR3 length: 13 residues. The germline gives CDR1 SQVTM, CDR2 ANQGSEA. Trimming took 4 bases from V and 1 from J, leaving 10 bases between them.

This chain joins TRBV9 and TRBJ2-1; the D call may be TRBD1 or TRBD2 (5 bases each). V was shortened by 4 bases and J by 5 bases, with 10 bases between the two germline ends. The CDR3 spans 13 residues. CDR1 and CDR2 from the germline V gene are SGDLS and YYNGEE. The DNA of the CDR3 is TGTGCCAGCAGCCCCCGAGGGGACAATGAGCAGTTCTTC. Translated, it gives CASSPRGDNEQFF.

This chain links TRBV4-1 with TRBJ1-6; D not resolved. From germline, CDR1 is MGHRA and CDR2 YSYEKL. The length of the CDR3 is 14 residues. Trimming pared 3 bases from V and 6 bases from J, leaving 9 bases between. For the CDR3, the DNA is TGCGCCAGCAGCCAGGCCCCCCTTAATTCACCCCTCCACTTT. As protein: CASSQAPLNSPLHF.

This chain links TRBV19 with TRBJ2-7; D gene ambiguous. V lost 3 bases and J lost 6, with 9 bases in between. CDR1 and CDR2 from the germline V gene are LNHDA and SQIVND (reference sequence). This CDR3 has 12 residues. The chain's CDR3 is CASSIGSSEQYF. The CDR3 DNA reads TGTGCCAGTAGTATCGGTTCTAGCGAGCAGTACTTC.

The V gene is TRBV29-1, the J gene TRBJ2-6, with 9 bases identical to TRBD1. The CDR3 totals 17 residues. Germline values: CDR1 SQVTM, CDR2 ANQGSEA. V lost 6 bases and J lost 3; bases outside the gene matches: 12. DNA of the CDR3: TGCAGCGTGGACCAAACAGGGGGCGCAGATGGGGCCAACGTCCTGACTTTC. Amino acid sequence: CSVDQTGGADGANVLTF.

The V call is TRBV6-6, the J call TRBJ2-3; D unresolved. CDR1 is MNHNY and CDR2 is SVGAGI in the germline V gene (reference sequence). V dropped 2 bases and J dropped 2 bases, with 5 bases sitting between them. The CDR3 runs to 13 residues. The CDR3 region has the DNA TGTGCCAGCAGTTACAGGAACACAGATACGCAGTATTTT. This gives the protein CASSYRNTDTQYF.

Note on this clone: The identical CDR3 is also encoded by other nucleotide sequences in the sample. The chain couples TRBV5-4 to TRBJ1-2, with unresolved D. Trimming took off 4 bases at V and 0 bases at J, with 7 bases between the two ends. Germline loops: CDR1 SGHNT, CDR2 YYREEE (reference sequence). The CDR3 totals 13 residues. The CDR3 here is CASSPDANYGYTF. The CDR3 DNA follows: TGTGCCAGCAGCCCGGATGCTAACTATGGCTACACCTTC.